This TCR beta chain was identified during a study of blood T cell repertoires in COVID-19. Profiled with immunoSEQ multiplex PCR; TCRdb holds only in-frame clones, not every one. The data show approximately 200,000 clones, with roughly 81% seen just once and around 11% held by the top ten. This CDR3 has 15 residues. V was shortened by 6 bases and J by 3 bases, with 17 bases between the two germline ends. Germline-derived CDR1 and CDR2 are ENHRY and SYGVKD. Sequenced: peripheral blood. The chain employs TRBV10-3 and TRBJ1-1; tentative D call: TRBD1 (6 bases). The clonotype was recovered from a woman of 80 years or more with COVID-19, enrolled during active disease. The CDR3 here is CAIRRPGGVDTEAFF. CDR3 nucleotide sequence: TGTGCCATCAGAAGACCGGGGGGCGTTGACACTGAAGCTTTCTTT.